The clone carrying this TCR beta chain appeared a single time. This sample is drawn from a study of shared clonotypes between healthy human individuals. The wider study: The people who gave samples were a couple of women and a few men aged 18 to 49.

Only Caucasian adults living in Nashville, Tennessee served as donors. Replicate PCRs were loaded with 250 to 300 ng DNA from unsorted PBMC, about 29,000 T cell genomes. Data came from immunoSEQ multiplex PCR; TCRdb stores just in-frame clones and leaves some out. The repertoire holds around 530,000 clones, with around 77% as singletons. The germline V gene has CDR1 LNHDA and CDR2 SQIVND (reference sequence). The ends were cut back, 6 bases at V and 1 base at J, with 10 bases in the middle. CDR3 length: 14 residues. The chain links TRBV19 to TRBJ1-5; a weak D match, TRBD1 (6 bases). The sequencing input was PBMCs. This TCR came from a woman in her thirties or forties in good health. Some clones in this sample may be carry-over from other donors' samples. The CDR3 region has the DNA TGTGCCAGTAGCGGGGGCTGGAGCAATCAGCCCCAGCATTTT. This gives the protein CASSGGWSNQPQHF.